A single sample is the source of the 29 T cell receptor beta chains below, sequenced in a study of blood T cell repertoires in COVID-19. Generated by immunoSEQ multiplex PCR, the TCRdb table keeps only in-frame clones and is missing some. The sample includes approximately 220,000 clones, roughly nine tenths of them seen just once. The specimen sequenced was PBMCs or T cells enriched from blood (not recorded which). The source is a woman in her twenties or thirties who had recovered from COVID-19.

This clone was seen only a few times. The V call is TRBV19, the J call TRBJ2-7, with 8 bases aligning to TRBD1. Germline CDR1 LNHDA, CDR2 SQIVND (reference sequence). V shed 5 bases, J shed 6 bases, and the junction held 6 bases outside the gene matches. The CDR3 consists of 13 residues. As DNA, the CDR3 is TGTGCCAGTAGTGGACAGGGTCTGAGCGAGCAGTACTTC. Translating it yields CASSGQGLSEQYF.

This chain connects TRBV29-1 to TRBJ2-7, with D possibly being TRBD2 (5 bases). The V gene's germline CDR1 is SQVTM and CDR2 ANQGSEA. Trimming stripped 6 bases from V and 5 bases from J, with 11 bases between. CDR3 length: 11 residues. The CDR3 DNA reads as TGCAGCGTGGCTCTAGCCCACGAGCAGTACTTC. Amino acid sequence: CSVALAHEQYF.

The genes are TRBV9 and TRBJ1-2; no reliable D call. Germline loops: CDR1 SGDLS, CDR2 YYNGEE. Trimming pared 0 bases from V and 6 bases from J, leaving 15 bases between. CDR3 length equals 15 residues. CDR3 sequence (DNA): TGTGCCAGCAGCGTAGATACCAGGCCACTGGATGGCTACACCTTC. Translated, it gives CASSVDTRPLDGYTF.

This clone has just a few counts. This chain joins TRBV29-1 and TRBJ1-2; possible D gene TRBD1, 6 bases. Germline values: CDR1 SQVTM, CDR2 ANQGSEA. The CDR3 is 12 residues long. Trimming cost V 4 bases and J 7 bases, with 13 bases left between them. Here the CDR3 DNA reads TGCAGCGTTGCCCGGGGGGCGGGTGGCTACACCTTC. It encodes CSVARGAGGYTF.

V and J are TRBV12-5 and TRBJ1-1, with D perhaps TRBD1 (5 bases). The CDR3 consists of 14 residues. The ends were cut back, 7 bases at V and 4 bases at J, with 16 bases in the middle. Germline assignment: CDR1 LGHNT and CDR2 FRNRAP. The CDR3 sequence: CASAIPGLLTEAFF. The CDR3 DNA follows: TGTGCTAGTGCCATTCCGGGACTACTCACTGAAGCTTTCTTT.

V gene TRBV6-5 combines with J gene TRBJ1-1, with 8 bases lining up with TRBD1. The CDR3 spans 15 residues. The ends lost 5 bases at V and 1 base at J; junction bases unmatched: 6. Germline-derived CDR1 and CDR2 are MNHEY and SVGAGI. Here the CDR3 reads CASSQLDRGNTEAFF. The CDR3 DNA reads as TGTGCCAGCAGTCAATTAGACAGGGGGAACACTGAAGCTTTCTTT.

This rearrangement joins TRBV14 to TRBJ1-3; D not resolved. CDR3 length equals 14 residues. Germline loops: CDR1 SGHDN, CDR2 FVKESK. V lost 3 bases and J 0 bases, leaving 6 bases between the germline ends. The CDR3 sequence is CASSHRVSGNTIYF. CDR3 nucleotide sequence: TGTGCCAGCAGCCACCGGGTCTCTGGAAACACCATATATTTT.

The V call is TRBV29-1, the J call TRBJ2-7; 8 bases fit TRBD2. The CDR3 length is 11 residues. Germline V gene lookup returns CDR1 SQVTM and CDR2 ANQGSEA. V gave up 7 bases and J gave up 7 bases; unmatched junction bases: 6. The CDR3 nucleotides are TGCAGCGCTACCGGGGGGGAAGAGCAGTACTTC. This encodes CSATGGEEQYF.

V gene TRBV15 combines with J gene TRBJ2-2; 10 bases are a match to TRBD2. Per germline, CDR1 LNHNV and CDR2 YYDKDF (reference sequence). The length of the CDR3 is 21 residues. V dropped 2 bases and J dropped 4; count of bases not matched to a gene: 19. For the CDR3, the DNA is TGTGCCACCAGCAGAACCCGGGCGCTAGCGGGGGCCCCGAGAGGCACCGGGGAGCTGTTTTTT. It yields the protein CATSRTRALAGAPRGTGELFF.

The V call is TRBV5-6, the J call TRBJ1-2; 9 bases are shared with TRBD1. The ends lost 4 bases at V and 8 bases at J; junction bases unmatched: 15. CDR1 and CDR2 from the germline V gene are SGHDT and YYEEEE. The CDR3 sequence is 16 residues long. CDR3 protein: CASSRLGGQGISGYTF. The CDR3 bases are TGTGCCAGCAGCCGCCTGGGGGGACAGGGAATAAGCGGCTACACCTTC.

This clone was seen just once. The chain combines TRBV2 with TRBJ2-2, with D possibly TRBD2 on 5 matching bases. V gave up 4 bases and J gave up 5 bases, with 14 bases separating them. The CDR3 contains 15 residues. Germline loops: CDR1 SNHLY, CDR2 FYNNEI. CDR3 nucleotides: TGTGCCAGCAGTGGGAGTATCACGGGGACCGGGGAGCTGTTTTTT. It translates to CASSGSITGTGELFF.

The chain employs TRBV7-2 and TRBJ2-2; 7 positions agree with TRBD1. Unmatched junction bases numbered 9, after V lost 3 bases and J lost 5 bases. The CDR3 totals 16 residues. Germline V gene sequence: CDR1 SGHTA, CDR2 FQGNSA. The CDR3 spells CASSLGRQGLTGELFF. DNA of the CDR3: TGTGCCAGCAGCTTGGGCAGACAGGGATTAACCGGGGAGCTGTTTTTT.

V is TRBV19 and J is TRBJ2-5; no clear D. This CDR3 has 19 residues. Germline CDR1 reads LNHDA; CDR2 reads SQIVND (reference sequence). V was cut by 5 bases and J by 1 base, with 26 bases left in between. The CDR3 loop reads CASSLSWYSTVLSQETQYF. DNA of the CDR3: TGTGCCAGTAGTTTATCCTGGTACAGTACAGTCCTATCCCAAGAGACCCAGTACTTC.

The chain is built from TRBV27 and TRBJ2-6; D ambiguous. Germline CDR1 and CDR2: MNHEY and SMNVEV (reference sequence). The CDR3 has 17 amino acids. V shed 6 bases and J shed 2 bases, with 17 bases lying between them. In DNA form, the CDR3 reads TGTGCCAGCAGGTTGGGCTCTCAGCCCACTGGGGCCAACGTCCTGACTTTC. Amino acid sequence: CASRLGSQPTGANVLTF.

This clone turned up a few times. This chain connects TRBV9 to TRBJ2-3; D unclear. Germline loops: CDR1 SGDLS, CDR2 YYNGEE. Trimming removed 0 bases from V and 1 base from J, with 9 bases in between. The CDR3 has 15 residues. In DNA form, the CDR3 reads TGTGCCAGCAGCGTAGACGTGCGCGGCACAGATACGCAGTATTTT. Translation gives CASSVDVRGTDTQYF.

This clone was seen once. V usage is TRBV5-4 and J usage is TRBJ2-3, with 7 nucleotides matching TRBD2. Unmatched junction bases numbered 1, after V lost 0 bases and J lost 0 bases. Germline V CDR1 and CDR2: SGHNT, YYREEE (reference sequence). This CDR3 is built from 15 residues. The CDR3, as DNA: TGTGCCAGCAGCTTGGAAGCGGGGAGCACAGATACGCAGTATTTT. It yields the protein CASSLEAGSTDTQYF.

The chain is built from TRBV6-4 and TRBJ2-1, with 7 bases matching TRBD1. The CDR3 is 14 amino acids. Germline CDR1 is MRHNA and CDR2 is SNTAGT. The trim removed 6 bases at V and 7 bases at J, leaving 9 bases unmatched. The DNA of the CDR3 is TGTGCCAGCAGCAAGACAGGGACGGGGAATGAGCAGTTCTTC. Translation gives CASSKTGTGNEQFF.

The chain recombines TRBV28 with TRBJ1-3; 8 bases line up with TRBD1. The J segment lost 0 bases and the V segment lost 3 bases, leaving 4 bases of the junction unmatched. Per the germline V gene, CDR1 is MDHEN and CDR2 is SYDVKM. CDR3 size: 16 residues. The CDR3 DNA reads TGTGCCAGCAGTTTCAACAGGGGGACCTCTGGAAACACCATATATTTT. This sequence encodes CASSFNRGTSGNTIYF.

The chain's CDR3 is CASSSKWGAGGTEAFF. In DNA form, the CDR3 reads TGTGCCAGCAGCTCCAAGTGGGGGGCAGGGGGCACTGAAGCTTTCTTT. V and J are TRBV7-2 and TRBJ1-1; 7 nucleotides match TRBD1. CDR1 is SGHTA and CDR2 is FQGNSA in the germline V gene. The length of the CDR3 is 16 residues. V shed 4 bases, J shed 4 bases, and the junction held 12 bases outside the gene matches.

V is TRBV7-9 and J is TRBJ1-3; a weak D match, TRBD1 (6 bases). The CDR3 covers 15 residues. Trimming removed 2 bases at V and 0 bases at J, with 8 bases between. CDR1 and CDR2 (germline): SEHNR, FQNEAQ (reference sequence). DNA of the CDR3: TGTGCCAGCAGCTTACAGGGGAGCTCTGGAAACACCATATATTTT. Its translation: CASSLQGSSGNTIYF.

The V call is TRBV10-3, the J call TRBJ1-2; a weak D match, TRBD1 (5 bases). The V gene's germline CDR1 is ENHRY and CDR2 SYGVKD. Between the trimmed V and J ends, which lost 2 bases and 5 bases, there was a span of 9 bases. CDR3 length: 13 amino acids. The CDR3 loop reads CAISERGPYGYTF. CDR3 sequence (DNA): TGTGCCATCAGTGAGAGGGGCCCGTATGGCTACACCTTC.

This chain connects TRBV5-1 to TRBJ1-6; 9 bases align to TRBD1. CDR1 is SGHRS and CDR2 is YFSETQ in the germline V gene. The ends lost 3 bases at V and 0 bases at J; junction bases unmatched: 4. The CDR3 has 17 residues. The CDR3 reads CASSSGTGSSYNSPLHF. CDR3 bases: TGCGCCAGCAGCTCGGGGACAGGGAGCTCCTATAATTCACCCCTCCACTTT.

The chain uses TRBV4-1 and TRBJ1-3, with a tentative D call TRBD1 (5 bases). CDR1 and CDR2 (germline): MGHRA, YSYEKL. The CDR3 extends over 16 amino acids. Trimming cost V 1 base and J 3 bases, with 13 bases left between them. CDR3 DNA sequence: TGCGCCAGCAGCCAAGTTCAGGGCCCGGGTGGAAACACCATATATTTT. Its translation: CASSQVQGPGGNTIYF.

The rearrangement uses TRBV27 and TRBJ1-2; 7 positions match TRBD1. The CDR3 has 15 residues. With V trimmed by 0 bases and J by 3 bases, 4 bases remained unmatched. Germline values: CDR1 MNHEY, CDR2 SMNVEV (reference sequence). DNA of the CDR3: TGTGCCAGCAGTTTATCGTTAGGGGGCGACTATGGCTACACCTTC. Encoded protein: CASSLSLGGDYGYTF.

V and J are TRBV6-2 or TRBV6-3 and TRBJ1-5; TRBD1 matches at 9 bases. Germline V gene lookup returns CDR1 MNHEY and CDR2 SVGEGT. The CDR3 consists of 14 residues. V was pared by 5 bases and J by 8 bases, with 7 bases of the junction left unmatched. In nucleotides, the CDR3 is TGTGCCAGCAGTATGGGACAGGGCCTGGAGCCCCAGCATTTT. Translation gives CASSMGQGLEPQHF.

This rearrangement joins TRBV19 to TRBJ1-4; TRBD1 matches 11 bases. CDR1 is LNHDA and CDR2 is SQIVND in the germline V gene (reference sequence). The CDR3 runs to 15 residues. V shed 5 bases, J shed 8 bases, and the junction held 7 bases outside the gene matches. DNA for the CDR3: TGTGCCAGTAGTCTCCCGGGACAGGGGGGGGAAAAACTGTTTTTT. It encodes CASSLPGQGGEKLFF.

The chain links TRBV7-9 to TRBJ1-3, with a possible D match to TRBD1 (6 bases). Trimming took off 7 bases at V and 2 bases at J, with 12 bases between the two ends. Germline V gene lookup returns CDR1 SEHNR and CDR2 FQNEAQ (reference sequence). The CDR3 contains 14 residues. CDR3 loop: CASNRNRAGNTIYF. For the CDR3, the DNA is TGTGCCAGCAACCGCAACAGGGCTGGAAACACCATATATTTT.

This chain connects TRBV5-1 to TRBJ1-2, with a possible D match to TRBD1 (6 bases). The germline CDR1 and CDR2 sequences are SGHRS and YFSETQ. The CDR3 sequence is 15 residues long. Trimming took off 5 bases at V and 8 bases at J, with 22 bases between the two ends. In DNA form, the CDR3 reads TGCGCCAGCAGTCTGGCGGACCCCCACAGGGAGGGCTACACCTTC. Protein sequence: CASSLADPHREGYTF.

The chain is built from TRBV2 and TRBJ2-3; 7 bases are shared with TRBD1. The CDR3 runs to 15 residues. CDR1 is SNHLY and CDR2 is FYNNEI in the germline V gene. The V segment lost 5 bases and the J segment 1 base; nucleotides outside the gene matches: 6. CDR3: CASSRDSYGTDTQYF. CDR3 coding DNA: TGTGCCAGCAGTCGGGACAGCTATGGCACAGATACGCAGTATTTT.